These 29 T cell receptor beta chains originate from one sample sequenced in a study of post-analysis software for immune sequencing data. Their recognized antigens are unknown. The library was made from cDNA and included unique molecular identifiers. TCRdb ran MiXCR on the PCR reads and lists one entry per CDR3 protein. The sample contains 750,000 to 900,000 distinct CDR3 sequences, 35% to 55% of which appear only once. Overall study results and limits: Patients showed TRBV5-6, TRBV5-1 and TRBV20-1 among several TRBV segments more frequent than in controls.

What was sequenced was blood. All receptors come from a girl under 18 with multiple sclerosis.

This chain links TRBV7-8 with TRBJ2-1, with 12 bases identical to TRBD2. In germline, CDR1 is SGHVS, CDR2 FQNEAQ. The length of the CDR3 is 17 residues. The V and J ends lost 3 bases and 9 bases, in that order; junction bases with no gene match: 12. This CDR3 is CASSFLAGGPPGGEQFF. The CDR3 DNA is TGTGCCAGCAGCTTCCTAGCGGGAGGGCCTCCGGGGGGTGAGCAGTTCTTC.

This chain links TRBV20-1 with TRBJ2-1; the match to TRBD2 covers 10 bases. The CDR3 runs 19 residues. Trimming removed 3 bases from V and 1 base from J; junction bases left unmatched: 15. CDR1 DFQATT and CDR2 SNEGSKA come from the germline V gene (reference sequence). CDR3: CSASDPTRAGGGSYNEQFF. CDR3 sequence (DNA): TGCAGTGCTAGCGACCCCACTAGAGCGGGAGGGGGTTCCTACAATGAGCAGTTCTTC.

This clonotype has a handful of counts. The chain employs TRBV10-3 and TRBJ1-1, with no clear D. The CDR3 extends over 13 amino acids. Trimming cost V 5 bases and J 0 bases, with 7 bases left between them. Germline lookup yields CDR1 ENHRY and CDR2 SYGVKD. CDR3: CAISTALNTEAFF. In nucleotides, the CDR3 is TGTGCCATCAGTACCGCTCTGAACACTGAAGCTTTCTTT.

V and J are TRBV7-9 and TRBJ1-4, with D possibly TRBD1 on 5 matching bases. Germline V gene sequence: CDR1 SEHNR, CDR2 FQNEAQ (reference sequence). The CDR3 spans 15 residues. Between the trimmed V and J ends, which lost 6 bases and 6 bases, there was a span of 17 bases. Written as DNA, the CDR3 is TGTGCCAGCAGTCAAAGGTCGGGGGGTCATGAAAAACTGTTTTTT. The encoded protein is CASSQRSGGHEKLFF. The variable domain in full, completed from reference TRBV7-9 and TRBJ1-4, reads DTGVSQNPRHKITKRGQNVTFRCDPISEHNRLYWYRQTLGQGPEFLTYFQNEAQLEKSRLLSDRFSAERPKGSFSTLEIQRTEQGDSAMYLCASSQRSGGHEKLFFGSGTQLSVL.

The gene calls are TRBV27 and TRBJ2-7, with 9 bases lining up with TRBD1. With 1 base clipped from V and 6 bases from J, the junction kept 4 bases outside the gene matches. The CDR3 has 14 amino acids. Germline V gene data show CDR1 as MNHEY and CDR2 as SMNVEV (reference sequence). The CDR3 here is CASSLYTGGFEQYF. In nucleotides, the CDR3 is TGTGCCAGCAGTTTATATACAGGGGGCTTCGAGCAGTACTTC.

The rearrangement uses TRBV27 and TRBJ2-5, with D possibly being TRBD1 or TRBD2 (5 bases each). V was trimmed by 4 bases and J by 1 base, leaving 22 bases between them. Germline V gene data show CDR1 as MNHEY and CDR2 as SMNVEV (reference sequence). The CDR3 has 18 residues. The CDR3 protein is CASSYINVLGEPQETQYF. The CDR3 region has the DNA TGTGCCAGCAGTTACATAAATGTGCTGGGGGAACCCCAAGAGACCCAGTACTTC.

In this sample, this clonotype turned up a few times. The V and J genes are TRBV5-1 and TRBJ2-1, with TRBD2 identical over 8 bases. V trimming: 4 bases; J trimming: 7 bases; junction bases outside the gene matches: 10. CDR3 length equals 15 residues. Germline V gene data show CDR1 as SGHRS and CDR2 as YFSETQ. Here the CDR3 DNA reads TGCGCCAGCAGCCTCCCTATAGCGGGACTTAATGAGCAGTTCTTC. The encoded protein is CASSLPIAGLNEQFF. Full variable domain (missing parts from reference TRBV5-1 and TRBJ2-1): KAGVTQTPRYLIKTRGQQVTLSCSPISGHRSVSWYQQTPGQGLQFLFEYFSETQRNKGNFPGRFSGRQFSNSRSEMNVSTLELGDSALYLCASSLPIAGLNEQFFGPGTRLTVL.

The CDR3 coding sequence is TGTGCCATCAGGACCTCTAGCGGACCTATTCAAGAGACCCAGTACTTC. Its translation: CAIRTSSGPIQETQYF. The genes are TRBV10-3 and TRBJ2-5, with 7 bases lining up with TRBD2. V lost 6 bases to trimming and J lost 2 bases; unmatched junction nucleotides: 12. The CDR3 sequence is 16 residues long. Germline CDR1 is ENHRY and CDR2 is SYGVKD.

This sequence joins TRBV20-1 and TRBJ2-7; possible D gene TRBD2, 5 bases. V was shortened by 5 bases and J by 0 bases, with 17 bases between the two germline ends. The CDR3 consists of 15 residues. Germline V gene data show CDR1 as DFQATT and CDR2 as SNEGSKA (reference sequence). CDR3: CSAGGLPLPSYEQYF. The CDR3, as DNA: TGCAGTGCTGGTGGACTGCCACTGCCCTCCTACGAGCAGTACTTC.

CDR3: CSATPGTGNTDTQYF. CDR3 in DNA: TGCAGTGCTACTCCTGGGACAGGGAACACAGATACGCAGTATTTT. V usage is TRBV20-1 and J usage is TRBJ2-3; 9 positions agree with TRBD1. This CDR3 has 15 residues. Trimming cost V 4 bases and J 2 bases; bases outside gene matches: 7. CDR1 is DFQATT and CDR2 is SNEGSKA in the germline V gene (reference sequence).

This clonotype came up a few times. V usage is TRBV20-1 and J usage is TRBJ2-5; TRBD2 matches 7 bases. Trimming took 5 bases from V and 2 from J; bases not matched to a gene: 17. CDR3 length: 17 residues. Germline V CDR1 and CDR2: DFQATT, SNEGSKA (reference sequence). CDR3 DNA sequence: TGCAGTGCTGGAGCCAGACTGGGGGTTAGCGGGCAAGAGACCCAGTACTTC. Its translation is CSAGARLGVSGQETQYF.

The chain is built from TRBV24-1 and TRBJ2-1; D unresolved. From germline, CDR1 is KGHDR and CDR2 SFDVKD. CDR3 size: 15 residues. Trimming pared 5 bases from V and 0 bases from J, leaving 10 bases between. The CDR3 DNA reads as TGTGCCACCAGTGTCGCCTGGGCCTCCTACAATGAGCAGTTCTTC. Translating gives CATSVAWASYNEQFF.

On this clonotype itself: Since a much larger clone is just one base distant, this may be a read error. The chain joins TRBV12-3 or TRBV12-4 to TRBJ1-4; TRBD1 matches 7 bases. The CDR3 has 15 residues. The DNA of the CDR3 is TGTGCCGGCAGTTCCACCCAGGGGGGGACTGAAAAACTGTTTTTT. This codes for CAGSSTQGGTEKLFF.

In its sample, this clonotype was seen a few times. V gene TRBV20-1 combines with J gene TRBJ2-7, with D tentatively TRBD2 (6 bases). The V end lost 1 base, the J end lost 6 bases, and 13 bases lay between the germline ends. Germline V gene sequence: CDR1 DFQATT, CDR2 SNEGSKA (reference sequence). The CDR3 is 13 residues long. The CDR3 sequence: CSARARYGSEQYF. The DNA of the CDR3 is TGCAGTGCTAGAGCCCGCTACGGGAGCGAGCAGTACTTC.

This clonotype was detected a few times. The chain links TRBV18 to TRBJ2-3, with D uncertain. Germline CDR1 and CDR2: KGHSH and LQKENI. This CDR3 has 13 residues. Trimming took 3 bases from V and 14 from J, leaving 18 bases between them. CDR3 protein: CASSPGSQPSGYF. CDR3 in DNA: TGTGCCAGCTCACCGGGGTCGCAGCCCTCGGGGTATTTT.

The CDR3 coding sequence is TGCGCCAGCAGCCAAGGGATGACTAGCGGTCTCTACGAGCAGTACTTC. Its translation is CASSQGMTSGLYEQYF. This rearrangement joins TRBV4-1 to TRBJ2-4; the match to TRBD2 covers 9 bases. The end of the DNA is better explained by TRBJ2-7, so the J call may be wrong. Germline CDR1 reads MGHRA; CDR2 reads YSYEKL. This CDR3 region has 16 residues.

The rearrangement uses TRBV4-2 and TRBJ2-1; 7 nucleotides agree with TRBD2. CDR3 length: 18 residues. Per the germline V gene, CDR1 is LGHNA and CDR2 is YNFKEQ. Unmatched junction bases numbered 9, after V lost 1 base and J lost 0 bases. The CDR3 spells CASSQASGVYTSYNEQFF. CDR3 in DNA: TGTGCCAGCAGCCAAGCGAGCGGGGTATATACCTCCTACAATGAGCAGTTCTTC.

The chain links TRBV24-1 to TRBJ2-5, with 7 bases fitting TRBD1. Germline V gene sequence: CDR1 KGHDR, CDR2 SFDVKD. V was clipped by 3 bases and J by 5 bases; unmatched bases: 5. This CDR3 region has 14 residues. CDR3: CATSDRVRGETQYF. The CDR3 DNA reads as TGTGCCACCAGTGATCGAGTCAGGGGGGAGACCCAGTACTTC.

This clonotype was detected only a few times. The V gene is TRBV29-1, the J gene TRBJ2-1; D call uncertain. Germline-derived CDR1 and CDR2 are SQVTM and ANQGSEA. V lost 3 bases to trimming and J lost 10 bases, with 13 bases between them. This CDR3 region has 12 residues. The CDR3 here is CSVEVGSGEQFF. CDR3 sequence (DNA): TGCAGCGTTGAGGTGGGTAGTGGCGAGCAGTTCTTC.

The chain couples TRBV5-5 to TRBJ2-4; D is perhaps TRBD1 or TRBD2 (5 bases each). The J call may be wrong; the DNA end is better matched by TRBJ2-5. The CDR3 loop spans 17 amino acids. The germline CDR1 and CDR2 sequences are SGHKS and YYEKEE (reference sequence). Here the CDR3 DNA reads TGTGCCAGCAGCTTGGGGATCGGGGCAGGGATAGGGGAGACCCAGTACTTC. Its translation is CASSLGIGAGIGETQYF.

This clonotype was seen more than once but under ten times. A read error may produce the germline difference seen at one junction end. The chain links TRBV12-3 or TRBV12-4 to TRBJ2-4; 8 positions match TRBD1. This CDR3 has 14 residues. Here the CDR3 reads CASSVDREAYEQYF. The CDR3 DNA is TGTGCCAGCAGTGTGGACAGGGAAGCCTACGAGCAGTACTTT.

The V call is TRBV10-3, the J call TRBJ1-1, with TRBD1 matching 10 bases. With 6 bases clipped from V and 3 bases from J, the junction kept 7 bases outside the gene matches. Germline CDR1 is ENHRY and CDR2 is SYGVKD. The CDR3 is 15 amino acids. The CDR3 protein is CAISRPGTGDTEAFF. DNA of the CDR3: TGTGCCATCAGCCGACCCGGGACAGGGGACACTGAAGCTTTCTTT.

The V call is TRBV4-3, the J call TRBJ2-1; D not certain. The CDR3 is made up of 16 amino acids. In germline, CDR1 is LGHNA, CDR2 YSLEER. The V end lost 3 bases, the J end lost 0 bases, and 12 bases lay between the germline ends. CDR3: CASSHDAVSSYNEQFF. The CDR3 coding sequence is TGCGCCAGCAGCCACGATGCCGTTAGCTCCTACAATGAGCAGTTCTTC.

The chain couples TRBV3-1 to TRBJ2-7; 9 nucleotides match TRBD1. The ends lost 5 bases at V and 6 bases at J; junction bases unmatched: 11. This CDR3 comprises 15 residues. In germline, CDR1 is LGHDT, CDR2 YNNKEL (reference sequence). In DNA, the CDR3 is TGTGCCAGCAGCTCCCGACAGGGGGTCGTCTCCGAGCAGTACTTC. Its translation: CASSSRQGVVSEQYF.

For this clonotype: The junction differs from germline at one of its ends, possibly a read error. The V gene is TRBV18, the J gene TRBJ1-4; D is undetermined. CDR1 is KGHSH and CDR2 is LQKENI in the germline V gene. The CDR3 consists of 14 residues. CDR3 sequence: CANSPTATNEKLFF. In DNA form, the CDR3 reads TGTGCCAACTCACCAACAGCAACTAATGAAAAACTGTTTTTT.

The V gene is TRBV2, the J gene TRBJ2-7; 8 nucleotides align to TRBD2. The DNA matches TRBJ2-5 better at its end, which makes the J call doubtful. This CDR3 has 18 residues. CDR1 is SNHLY and CDR2 is FYNNEI in the germline V gene. CDR3 nucleotide sequence: TGTGCCAGCAGTGAAGCGCGGGGGGAGGGTGAGGGTACAGAGACCCAGTACTTC. Its translation: CASSEARGEGEGTETQYF.

This clonotype was counted between two and nine times. The chain employs TRBV6-1 and TRBJ2-1; 7 bases are a match to TRBD2. The germline CDR1 and CDR2 sequences are MNHNS and SASEGT. The CDR3 has 12 amino acids. J lost 8 bases, V lost 4 bases, and 2 bases had no gene match. CDR3 in amino acids: CASSGGLDEQFF. CDR3 in DNA: TGTGCCAGCAGTGGCGGACTAGATGAGCAGTTCTTC.

The chain couples TRBV20-1 to TRBJ1-2; D gene ambiguous. Trimming took 1 base from V and 4 from J, leaving 13 bases between them. The CDR3 has 14 residues. Germline lookup yields CDR1 DFQATT and CDR2 SNEGSKA (reference sequence). In nucleotides, the CDR3 is TGCAGTGCTAGAGTCCGCGGAGGGCCCTATGGCTACACCTTC. This sequence encodes CSARVRGGPYGYTF.

The chain uses TRBV20-1 and TRBJ2-4; perhaps TRBD2 as D (5 bases). Trimming took off 0 bases at V and 0 bases at J, with 9 bases between the two ends. The CDR3 sequence is 15 residues long. CDR1 is DFQATT and CDR2 is SNEGSKA in the germline V gene (reference sequence). The CDR3 region has the DNA TGCAGTGCTAGAGATGCGGCGGGAGCCAAAAACATTCAGTACTTC. Its protein is CSARDAAGAKNIQYF.